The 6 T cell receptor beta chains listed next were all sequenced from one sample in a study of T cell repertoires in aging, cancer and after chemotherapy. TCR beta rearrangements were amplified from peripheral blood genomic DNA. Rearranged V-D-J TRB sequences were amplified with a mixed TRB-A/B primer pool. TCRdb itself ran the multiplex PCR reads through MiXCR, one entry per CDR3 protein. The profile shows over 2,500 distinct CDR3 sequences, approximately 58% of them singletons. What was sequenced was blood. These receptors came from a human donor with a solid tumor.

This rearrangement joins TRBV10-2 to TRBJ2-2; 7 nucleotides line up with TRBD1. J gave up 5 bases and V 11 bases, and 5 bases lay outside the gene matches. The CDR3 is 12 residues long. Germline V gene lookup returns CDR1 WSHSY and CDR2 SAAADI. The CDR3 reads CAGATGTGELFF. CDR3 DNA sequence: TGCGCCGGGGCGACAGGGACCGGGGAGCTGTTTTTT.

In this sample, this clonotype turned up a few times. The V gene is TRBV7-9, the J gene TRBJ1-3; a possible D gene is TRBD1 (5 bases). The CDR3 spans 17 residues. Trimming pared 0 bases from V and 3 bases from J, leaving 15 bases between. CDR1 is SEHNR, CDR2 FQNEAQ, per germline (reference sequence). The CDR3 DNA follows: TGTGCCAGCAGCTTAGCGGTAGAGACAGCGTTTGGAAACACCATATATTTT. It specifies CASSLAVETAFGNTIYF.

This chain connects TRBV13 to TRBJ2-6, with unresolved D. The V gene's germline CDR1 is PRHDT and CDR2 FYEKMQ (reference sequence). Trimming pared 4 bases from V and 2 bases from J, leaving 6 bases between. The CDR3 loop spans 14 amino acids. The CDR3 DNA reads TGTGCCAGCAGCTGGCTTGCTGGGGCCAACGTCCTGACTTTC. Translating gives CASSWLAGANVLTF.

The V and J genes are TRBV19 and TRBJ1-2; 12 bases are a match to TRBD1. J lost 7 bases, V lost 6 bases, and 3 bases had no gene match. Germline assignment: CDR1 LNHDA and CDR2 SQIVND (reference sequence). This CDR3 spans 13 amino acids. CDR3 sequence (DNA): TGTGCCAGTAGCCCGGGACAGGGGGCTGGCTACACCTTC. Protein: CASSPGQGAGYTF. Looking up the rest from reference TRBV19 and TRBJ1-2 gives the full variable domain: DGGITQSPKYLFRKEGQNVTLSCEQNLNHDAMYWYRQDPGQGLRLIYYSQIVNDFQKGDIAEGYSVSREKKESFPLTVTSAQKNPTAFYLCASSPGQGAGYTFGSGTRLTVV.

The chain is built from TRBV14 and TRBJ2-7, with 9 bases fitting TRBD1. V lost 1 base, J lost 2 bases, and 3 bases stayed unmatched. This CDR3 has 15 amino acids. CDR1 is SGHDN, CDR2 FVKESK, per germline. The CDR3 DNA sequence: TGTGCCAGCAGCCAAGTACAGGGGGCACCCTACGAGCAGTACTTC. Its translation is CASSQVQGAPYEQYF.

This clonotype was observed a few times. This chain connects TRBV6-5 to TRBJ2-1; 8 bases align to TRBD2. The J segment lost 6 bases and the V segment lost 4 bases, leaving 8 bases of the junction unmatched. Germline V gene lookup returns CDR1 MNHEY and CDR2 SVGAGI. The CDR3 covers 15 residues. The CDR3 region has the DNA TGTGCCAGCAGTTCCGGACTAGCCAGGCCCAATGAGCAGTTCTTC. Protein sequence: CASSSGLARPNEQFF.